This T cell receptor beta chain was identified in a study of cytomegalovirus exposure and HLA in healthy donors. The CDR3 has 14 amino acids. From germline, CDR1 is SGHAT and CDR2 FQNNGV. The V and J ends lost 3 bases and 2 bases, in that order; junction bases with no gene match: 3. Use of 60 Vbeta and 13 Jbeta primers characterized the PCR. Libraries were prepared by immunoSEQ multiplex PCR; TCRdb keeps only in-frame clonotypes and omits some of them. The sample contains approximately 180,000 clones, roughly 86% of which appear only once. The sample consisted of PBMCs. The J gene is TRBJ2-5, the V gene TRBV11-2, with 7 nucleotides matching TRBD1. The TCR originated in a woman between 18 and 30 years old in good health and CMV-seronegative. This CDR3 reads CASSFDREQETQYF. The CDR3 DNA sequence: TGTGCCAGCAGCTTCGACAGGGAACAAGAGACCCAGTACTTC.